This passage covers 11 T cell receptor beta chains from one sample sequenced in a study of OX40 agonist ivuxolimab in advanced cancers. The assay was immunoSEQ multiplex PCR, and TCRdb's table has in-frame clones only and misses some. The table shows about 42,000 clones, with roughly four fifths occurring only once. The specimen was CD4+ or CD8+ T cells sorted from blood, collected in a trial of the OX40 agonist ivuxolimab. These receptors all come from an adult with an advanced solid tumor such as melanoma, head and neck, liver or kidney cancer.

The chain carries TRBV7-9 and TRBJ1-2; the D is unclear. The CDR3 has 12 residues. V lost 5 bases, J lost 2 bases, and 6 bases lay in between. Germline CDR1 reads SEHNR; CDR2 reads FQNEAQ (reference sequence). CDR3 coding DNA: TGTGCCAGCAGCCTCGACAACTATGGCTACACCTTC. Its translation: CASSLDNYGYTF.

In DNA, the CDR3 is TGTGCCACCAGCTTTCGACCGGGGGGATATGAAAAACTGTTTTTT. Encoded protein: CATSFRPGGYEKLFF. This chain links TRBV15 with TRBJ1-4, with D perhaps matching TRBD1 (5 bases). CDR3 length equals 15 residues. Germline V CDR1 and CDR2: LNHNV, YYDKDF (reference sequence). Trimming stripped 5 bases from V and 6 bases from J, with 16 bases between.

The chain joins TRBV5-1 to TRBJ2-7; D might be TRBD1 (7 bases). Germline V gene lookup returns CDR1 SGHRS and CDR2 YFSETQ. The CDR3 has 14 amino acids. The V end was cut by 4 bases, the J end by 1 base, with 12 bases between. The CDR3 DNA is TGCGCCAGCAGCCTGCAGGGGGGATCCTACGAGCAGTACGTC. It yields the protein CASSLQGGSYEQYV.

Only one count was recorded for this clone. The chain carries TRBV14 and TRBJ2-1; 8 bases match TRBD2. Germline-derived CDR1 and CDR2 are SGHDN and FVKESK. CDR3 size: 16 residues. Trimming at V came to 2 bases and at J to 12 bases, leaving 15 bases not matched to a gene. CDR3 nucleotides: TGTGCCAGCAGCCAACGCCGTACGGGAGGGTTACTGGCGCAGTTCTTC. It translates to CASSQRRTGGLLAQFF.

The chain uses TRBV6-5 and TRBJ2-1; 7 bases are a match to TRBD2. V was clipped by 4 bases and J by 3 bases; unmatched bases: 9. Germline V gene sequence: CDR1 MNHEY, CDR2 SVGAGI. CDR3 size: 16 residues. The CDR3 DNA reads TGTGCCAGCAGTTGGGAGGGGAGTGGTTTCTACAATGAGCAGTTCTTC. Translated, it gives CASSWEGSGFYNEQFF.

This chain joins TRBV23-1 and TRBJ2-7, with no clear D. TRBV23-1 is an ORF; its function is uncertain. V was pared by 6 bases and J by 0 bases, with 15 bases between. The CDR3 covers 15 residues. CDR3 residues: CASRLRSRSSYEQYV. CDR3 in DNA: TGCGCCAGCAGGCTGAGAAGTCGCAGCTCCTACGAGCAGTACGTC.

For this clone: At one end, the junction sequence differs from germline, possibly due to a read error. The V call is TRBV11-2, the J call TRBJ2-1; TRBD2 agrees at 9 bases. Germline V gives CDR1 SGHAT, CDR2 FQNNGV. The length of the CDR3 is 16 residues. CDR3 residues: CASSLAPATWLAGLLF. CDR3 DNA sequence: TGTGCCAGCAGCTTAGCTCCGGCGACCTGGCTAGCGGGACTTCTCTTC.

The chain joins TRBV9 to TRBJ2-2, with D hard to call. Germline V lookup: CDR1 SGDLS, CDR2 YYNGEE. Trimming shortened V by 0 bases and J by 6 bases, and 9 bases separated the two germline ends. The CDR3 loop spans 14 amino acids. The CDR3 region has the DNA TGTGCCAGCAGCGTAGCACGTGGGGCCGGGGAGCTGTTTTTT. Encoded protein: CASSVARGAGELFF.

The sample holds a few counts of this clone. The CDR3 DNA follows: TGTGCCAGCAGCTATACAGGTAGCTCTGGAAACACCATATATTTT. It encodes CASSYTGSSGNTIYF. The chain has TRBV7-9 and TRBJ1-3, with D tentatively TRBD1 (5 bases). From germline, CDR1 is SEHNR and CDR2 FQNEAQ (reference sequence). V gave up 4 bases and J gave up 0 bases, with 10 bases separating them. The CDR3 is 15 residues long.

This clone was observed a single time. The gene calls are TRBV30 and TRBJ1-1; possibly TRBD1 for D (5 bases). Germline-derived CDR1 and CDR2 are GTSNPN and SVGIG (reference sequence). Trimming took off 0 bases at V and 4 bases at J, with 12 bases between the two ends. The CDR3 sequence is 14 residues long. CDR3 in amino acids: CAWSVEVGVTEAFF. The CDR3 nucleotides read TGTGCCTGGAGTGTAGAGGTGGGGGTCACTGAAGCTTTCTTT.

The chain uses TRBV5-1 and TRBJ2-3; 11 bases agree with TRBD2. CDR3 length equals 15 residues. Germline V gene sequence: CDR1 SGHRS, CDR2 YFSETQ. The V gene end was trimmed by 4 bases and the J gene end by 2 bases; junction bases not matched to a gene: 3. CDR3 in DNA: TGCGCCAGCAGCAGGGGACTAGCGGCCACAGATACGCAGTATTTT. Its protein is CASSRGLAATDTQYF.